A selection of T cell receptor beta chains follows, all from one sample in a study of T cell responses to AZD1222 COVID-19 vaccine. Libraries were prepared by immunoSEQ multiplex PCR; TCRdb keeps only in-frame clonotypes and omits some of them. The table shows 65,000 to 75,000 clones, with around 82% occurring only once. The source was peripheral blood, collected on day 0 of AZD1222 vaccination. The receptors here all came from an adult in good health. The CDR3 runs from the conserved cysteine through the conserved F or W. The D gene is left open where the match is weak. Clone size appears in some rows only: once, few, many, or a class for an expanded clone.

size,length,V,J,D,CDR3,DNA
NA,14,TRBV28,TRBJ1-2,TRBD1,CASSLRGQGSGYTF,TGTGCCAGCAGTTTAAGGGGACAGGGTAGTGGCTACACCTTC
NA,14,TRBV7-9,TRBJ2-3,NA,CASSYGGWEDTQYF,TGTGCCAGCAGCTACGGAGGTTGGGAAGATACGCAGTATTTT
NA,15,TRBV11-2,TRBJ2-7,TRBD1,CASSSDRGGHYEQYF,TGTGCCAGCAGCTCGGACAGGGGGGGTCACTACGAGCAGTACTTC
once,14,TRBV6-6,TRBJ2-3,NA,CASSSASSTDTQYF,TGTGCCAGCAGTTCCGCCTCCAGCACAGATACGCAGTATTTT
NA,13,TRBV6-2/TRBV6-3,TRBJ1-1,NA,CASSPAVNTEAFF,TGTGCCAGCAGCCCCGCAGTGAACACTGAAGCTTTCTTT
NA,17,TRBV10-2,TRBJ2-6,NA,CASSDVGGGSGANVLTF,TGCGCCAGCAGTGATGTAGGGGGGGGCTCTGGGGCCAACGTCCTGACTTTC
NA,14,TRBV11-2,TRBJ1-6,NA,CASSLLNTGMALHF,TGTGCCAGCAGCTTACTAAACACAGGGATGGCCCTCCACTTT
NA,15,TRBV7-7,TRBJ2-1,NA,CASSPDRGGGGEQFF,TGTGCTAGCAGCCCCGACAGGGGCGGGGGCGGCGAGCAGTTCTTC
NA,12,TRBV6-2/TRBV6-3,TRBJ1-1,NA,CASSSWGGEAFF,TGTGCCAGCAGTTCTTGGGGAGGAGAAGCTTTCTTT
NA,15,TRBV11-3,TRBJ2-2,TRBD2,CASSLLAGSTGELFF,TGTGCCAGCAGCCTACTAGCGGGGAGCACCGGGGAGCTGTTTTTT
NA,16,TRBV7-9,TRBJ2-1,TRBD1,CASSSGTGSSYNEQFF,TGTGCCAGCAGCTCAGGGACAGGGAGCTCCTACAATGAGCAGTTCTTC
NA,14,TRBV6-5,TRBJ2-5,TRBD2,CASSSTSGAPRTDF,TGTGCCAGCAGTTCGACTAGCGGGGCCCCTCGTACAGACTTC
NA,15,TRBV11-2,TRBJ2-5,TRBD2,CASSLSGGAQETQYF,TGTGCCAGCAGCTTGAGCGGGGGGGCCCAAGAGACCCAGTACTTC
NA,17,TRBV11-3,TRBJ2-2,TRBD1,CASSLPRQGDGTGELFF,TGTGCCAGCAGCTTACCTCGACAGGGGGACGGCACCGGGGAGCTGTTTTTT
NA,14,TRBV6-5,TRBJ1-1,NA,CASTPGHQNTEAFF,TGTGCCAGCACACCGGGACATCAGAACACTGAAGCTTTCTTT
NA,17,TRBV6-2/TRBV6-3,TRBJ2-5,TRBD2,CASSYPPTSGGGETQYF,TGTGCCAGCAGTTACCCCCCGACTAGCGGGGGAGGGGAGACCCAGTACTTC
NA,14,TRBV13,TRBJ2-7,TRBD1,CASSRQGFPYEQYF,TGTGCCAGCAGCCGACAGGGTTTCCCCTACGAGCAGTACTTC
few,16,TRBV5-5,TRBJ2-2,NA,CASSPGTYLSTGELFF,TGTGCCAGCAGCCCCGGGACCTATCTCTCCACCGGGGAGCTGTTTTTT
NA,13,TRBV7-2,TRBJ2-7,NA,CASSLSRGYEQYF,TGTGCCAGCAGCTTATCCAGAGGCTACGAGCAGTACTTC
NA,14,TRBV4-1,TRBJ1-2,TRBD1,CASSQADREGGYTF,TGCGCCAGCAGCCAAGCGGACAGGGAGGGGGGCTACACCTTC
NA,15,TRBV19,TRBJ1-3,NA,CASSIGQASGNTIYF,TGTGCCAGTAGTATAGGACAGGCGTCTGGAAACACCATATATTTT
NA,13,TRBV2,TRBJ1-2,NA,CASSPGEGYGYTF,TGTGCCAGCAGTCCCGGGGAGGGATATGGCTACACCTTC
NA,13,TRBV6-5,TRBJ2-5,NA,CASVRGQGETQYF,TGTGCCAGCGTACGGGGGCAAGGGGAGACCCAGTACTTC
NA,16,TRBV5-1,TRBJ2-5,NA,CASSLGFGGRQETQYF,TGCGCCAGCAGCTTGGGGTTCGGGGGACGGCAGGAGACCCAGTACTTC
NA,14,TRBV4-1,TRBJ1-2,NA,CASSQDRQHYGYTF,TGCGCCAGCAGCCAAGATAGACAGCACTATGGCTACACCTTC
NA,13,TRBV3-1/TRBV3-2,TRBJ2-5,NA,CASSHWNWETQYF,TGTGCCAGCAGCCACTGGAATTGGGAGACCCAGTACTTC
NA,14,TRBV28,TRBJ1-1,NA,CASRARPVNTEAFF,TGTGCCAGCAGGGCCAGACCAGTGAACACTGAAGCTTTCTTT
NA,14,TRBV11-2,TRBJ2-1,TRBD2,CASSLGTSNNEQFF,TGTGCCAGCAGCTTGGGGACTAGTAACAATGAGCAGTTCTTC
NA,15,TRBV11-2,TRBJ2-1,NA,CASSRGSLVSDEQFF,TGTGCCAGCAGCAGGGGATCGTTGGTAAGCGATGAGCAGTTCTTC
few,13,TRBV5-6,TRBJ1-1,NA,CASSLMLVFEAFF,TGTGCCAGCAGCTTGATGTTGGTTTTCGAGGCTTTCTTT
NA,15,TRBV5-4,TRBJ1-2,NA,CASSLMQILNYGYTF,TGTGCCAGCAGCTTGATGCAGATTTTAAACTATGGCTACACCTTC
few,14,TRBV28,TRBJ1-4,TRBD1,CASSLQGGNEKLFF,TGTGCCAGCAGTTTGCAGGGGGGTAATGAAAAACTGTTTTTT
NA,13,TRBV6-5,TRBJ1-1,NA,CASSYSRSTEAFF,TGTGCCAGCAGTTACTCGAGGAGTACTGAAGCTTTCTTT
NA,15,TRBV18,TRBJ2-1,NA,CASSPPGLSYNEQFF,TGTGCCAGCTCACCACCAGGGCTCTCCTACAATGAGCAGTTCTTC
NA,14,TRBV7-3,TRBJ2-7,TRBD1,CASSRGQGTYEQYF,TGTGCCAGCAGCAGAGGACAGGGAACCTACGAGCAGTACTTC
NA,15,TRBV5-1,TRBJ1-6,TRBD1,CASSVQGFKDSPLHF,TGCGCCAGCAGCGTACAGGGGTTTAAGGATTCACCCCTCCACTTT
NA,14,TRBV2,TRBJ2-5,NA,CASKEGQTQETQYF,TGTGCCAGCAAAGAAGGACAGACTCAAGAGACCCAGTACTTC
NA,14,TRBV28,TRBJ1-1,NA,CASSISGIYTEAFF,TGTGCCAGCTCGATTTCTGGGATCTACACTGAAGCTTTCTTT
NA,14,TRBV9,TRBJ2-5,TRBD1,CASSVAPGGETQYF,TGTGCCAGCAGCGTAGCTCCAGGGGGTGAGACCCAGTACTTC
NA,16,TRBV28,TRBJ1-2,TRBD1,CASSGTGYDINYGYTF,TGTGCCAGCAGCGGGACAGGGTATGATATTAACTATGGCTACACCTTC
NA,16,TRBV7-2,TRBJ2-1,TRBD2,CASSLAGGVPYNEQFF,TGTGCCAGCAGTCTAGCGGGGGGGGTGCCCTACAATGAGCAGTTCTTC
NA,16,TRBV7-9,TRBJ1-2,NA,CASSANPVQQNYGYTF,TGTGCCAGCAGCGCAAATCCGGTCCAGCAAAACTATGGCTACACCTTC
once,15,TRBV3-1/TRBV3-2,TRBJ2-7,TRBD1,CASSPGDRGGYEQYF,TGTGCCAGCAGCCCGGGGGACAGGGGAGGTTACGAGCAGTACTTC
NA,14,TRBV5-1,TRBJ1-3,NA,CASSLAGYGNTIYF,TGCGCCAGCAGCTTGGCTGGGTACGGAAACACCATATATTTT
NA,14,TRBV5-1,TRBJ1-5,TRBD1,CASSWTGGDQPQHF,TGCGCCAGCAGCTGGACAGGGGGAGATCAGCCCCAGCATTTT
NA,19,TRBV5-6,TRBJ1-4,NA,CASSLARARSPSPDEKLFF,TGTGCCAGCAGCTTGGCTAGGGCAAGGTCGCCAAGCCCTGATGAAAAACTGTTTTTT
NA,16,TRBV28,TRBJ1-5,NA,CASSLSSFYSNQPQHF,TGTGCCAGCAGTTTATCCTCCTTTTATAGCAATCAGCCCCAGCATTTT
NA,17,TRBV5-4,TRBJ1-1,TRBD1,CATQRDLTGAARTEAFF,TGTGCCACCCAGAGGGATTTGACAGGGGCGGCGCGCACTGAAGCTTTCTTT
NA,15,TRBV5-4,TRBJ2-2,TRBD1,CASSLARGRTGELFF,TGTGCCAGCAGCTTGGCCAGGGGGCGTACCGGGGAGCTGTTTTTT
NA,13,TRBV12-3/TRBV12-4,TRBJ2-5,NA,CASSWTDQETQYF,TGTGCCAGCAGTTGGACAGACCAAGAGACCCAGTACTTC
NA,13,TRBV7-2,TRBJ2-7,NA,CASKRGNGIEQYF,TGTGCCAGCAAACGCGGTAATGGTATCGAGCAGTACTTC
NA,15,TRBV9,TRBJ2-7,TRBD1,CASSVGTGDGYEQYF,TGTGCCAGCAGCGTAGGGACAGGGGACGGCTACGAGCAGTACTTC
NA,14,TRBV30,TRBJ2-2,TRBD1,CAWLGQRFTGELFF,TGTGCCTGGCTGGGACAGCGATTCACCGGGGAGCTGTTTTTT
NA,16,TRBV11-2,TRBJ1-1,NA,CASSLGVDSSHTEAFF,TGTGCCAGCAGCTTAGGTGTGGATAGCTCACACACTGAAGCTTTCTTT
NA,13,TRBV7-9,TRBJ1-1,NA,CASSLALLGKAFF,TGTGCCAGCAGCTTAGCGCTTTTAGGAAAAGCTTTCTTT
NA,18,TRBV5-1,TRBJ2-3,TRBD1,CASSLNMRGQGGTDTQYF,TGCGCCAGCAGCTTAAACATGCGCGGACAGGGGGGGACAGATACGCAGTATTTT